One sample yielded the 10 T cell receptor beta chains listed below, sequenced in a study of OX40 agonist ivuxolimab in advanced cancers. The assay was immunoSEQ multiplex PCR, and TCRdb's table has in-frame clones only and misses some. Of more than 50,000 clones in the sample, roughly nine tenths were seen once. Here the sequenced sample was CD4+ or CD8+ T cells sorted from blood, taken in a trial of the OX40 agonist ivuxolimab. These receptor sequences come from an adult with an advanced solid tumor such as melanoma, head and neck, liver or kidney cancer.

This clone has just a few counts. The gene calls are TRBV21-1 and TRBJ1-2; TRBD1, the D gene given by the table, was not confirmed from the DNA. TRBV21-1 is a recognized pseudogene. The CDR3 contains 15 residues. CDR3 sequence (DNA): TGTGCCAGCAGCGGGAAGGACAGGGGTAGAGGTGGCTACACCTTC. This encodes CASSGKDRGRGGYTF.

This chain's CDR3 is CASSLVWTGSYEQYF. DNA of the CDR3: TGTGCCAGCAGCTTAGTATGGACAGGGTCCTACGAGCAGTACTTC. The rearrangement uses TRBV7-9 and TRBJ2-7, with 8 positions matching TRBD1. The CDR3 loop spans 15 amino acids. The junction had 3 bases not matched to a gene; V was cut back by 1 base and J by 1 base. Looked up from germline, CDR1 is SEHNR and CDR2 is FQNEAQ (reference sequence).

The V call is TRBV28, the J call TRBJ2-7; no clear D gene. Deletions cut 2 bases from V and 3 bases from J, with 14 bases between. The germline CDR1 and CDR2 sequences are MDHEN and SYDVKM. The CDR3 totals 15 residues. The CDR3 loop reads CASSLARVANYEQYF. CDR3 DNA sequence: TGTGCCAGCAGTTTAGCAAGGGTAGCAAACTACGAGCAGTACTTC.

This rearrangement joins TRBV29-1 to TRBJ2-7; maybe TRBD1 (6 bases). The CDR3 runs to 11 residues. Germline CDR1 is SQVTM and CDR2 is ANQGSEA. V gave up 5 bases and J gave up 3 bases, with 8 bases separating them. The CDR3 loop is CSVRDNYEQYF. CDR3 DNA sequence: TGCAGCGTTAGGGACAACTACGAGCAGTACTTC.

In this sample, this clone turned up a few times. The V and J genes are TRBV27 and TRBJ2-1; 9 nucleotides line up with TRBD2. V dropped 2 bases and J dropped 7; count of bases not matched to a gene: 12. There are 17 residues in the CDR3. Germline V gene lookup returns CDR1 MNHEY and CDR2 SMNVEV (reference sequence). The CDR3 loop reads CASSLTRGGRARNEQFF. DNA for the CDR3: TGTGCCAGCAGTTTAACGAGAGGCGGGAGGGCCCGGAATGAGCAGTTCTTC.

This clone was seen just once. CDR3 coding DNA: TGTGCCAGCCCCAGGGAGACCCAGTACTTC. Its protein product is CASPRETQYF. The rearrangement uses TRBV27 and TRBJ2-5; the D is unclear. Trimming removed 8 bases from V and 5 bases from J, with 6 bases in between. The CDR3 is made up of 10 amino acids. Germline V gene sequence: CDR1 MNHEY, CDR2 SMNVEV (reference sequence).

This clone was seen just once. The gene calls are TRBV5-1 and TRBJ2-2, with a weak D call TRBD1 (5 bases). The CDR3 is 14 residues long. Per the germline V gene, CDR1 is SGHRS and CDR2 is YFSETQ. V was pared by 5 bases and J by 1 base, with 9 bases between. The CDR3 here is CASSPGQNTGELFF. The DNA for the CDR3 is TGCGCCAGCAGTCCCGGACAGAACACCGGGGAGCTGTTTTTT.

The rearrangement joins TRBV10-3 to TRBJ2-2; D might be TRBD1 (6 bases). CDR3 size: 14 residues. Trimming pared 2 bases from V and 4 bases from J, leaving 8 bases between. Germline CDR1 ENHRY, CDR2 SYGVKD. The CDR3 spells CAISEGTSTGELFF. The CDR3 DNA follows: TGTGCCATCAGTGAGGGGACATCCACCGGGGAGCTGTTTTTT.

This chain connects TRBV7-2 to TRBJ2-5, with D possibly being TRBD1 (6 bases). The CDR3 is made up of 13 amino acids. Germline V gene sequence: CDR1 SGHTA, CDR2 FQGNSA. V was shortened by 6 bases and J by 4 bases, with 12 bases between the two germline ends. CDR3 in DNA: TGTGCCAGCAGTATGACAGGTGGAGAGACCCAGTACTTC. Translated: CASSMTGGETQYF.

The chain combines TRBV28 with TRBJ2-3; 9 nucleotides line up with TRBD2. This CDR3 is 18 amino acids long. Looked up from germline, CDR1 is MDHEN and CDR2 is SYDVKM. After removal of 5 bases from V and 0 bases from J, the junction contained 12 bases not matched to a gene. The CDR3, as DNA: TGTGCCAGCAGTCCTCAAGCGGGGGGCCATATTAGCACAGATACGCAGTATTTT. This codes for CASSPQAGGHISTDTQYF.